This passage covers 8 T cell receptor beta chains from one sample sequenced in a study of blood T cell repertoires in COVID-19. The repertoire was sequenced with immunoSEQ multiplex PCR; TCRdb's copy has only in-frame clones and lacks some. The sample records about 370,000 clones, 70% to 90% being singletons. The source material was peripheral blood. All receptors come from a woman aged 25-40 years with COVID-19, enrolled during active disease.

This chain connects TRBV18 to TRBJ2-1, with 13 positions matching TRBD2. V dropped 3 bases and J dropped 7; count of bases not matched to a gene: 0. Germline assignment: CDR1 KGHSH and CDR2 LQKENI. CDR3 length equals 14 residues. The CDR3 spells CASSPGLAGNEQFF. DNA for the CDR3: TGTGCCAGCTCACCGGGACTAGCGGGGAATGAGCAGTTCTTC.

The rearrangement joins TRBV11-2 to TRBJ2-4; D remains ambiguous. V was pared by 5 bases and J by 0 bases, with 8 bases between. Looked up from germline, CDR1 is SGHAT and CDR2 is FQNNGV. CDR3 length: 14 residues. The CDR3 sequence is CASSPYLAKNIQYF. DNA of the CDR3: TGTGCCAGCAGCCCGTATCTAGCCAAAAACATTCAGTACTTC.

The chain combines TRBV19 with TRBJ2-5; tentative D call: TRBD1 (7 bases). V was cut by 3 bases and J by 7 bases, with 18 bases left in between. The germline CDR1 and CDR2 sequences are LNHDA and SQIVND (reference sequence). The CDR3 spans 15 residues. The CDR3 nucleotides are TGTGCCAGTAGTATCGCGGGGACAGTCCCAGTGACCCAGTACTTC. Protein sequence: CASSIAGTVPVTQYF.

V is TRBV11-2 and J is TRBJ2-7, with D unclear. CDR1 is SGHAT and CDR2 is FQNNGV in the germline V gene. The length of the CDR3 is 12 residues. V was shortened by 5 bases and J by 6 bases, with 11 bases between the two germline ends. CDR3 in DNA: TGTGCCAGCAGCCCATTTACCGGCGAGCAGTACTTC. Its translation is CASSPFTGEQYF.

V gene TRBV27 combines with J gene TRBJ2-6, with D unresolved. The length of the CDR3 is 15 residues. CDR1 is MNHEY and CDR2 is SMNVEV in the germline V gene (reference sequence). Deletions cut 6 bases from V and 0 bases from J, with 9 bases between. The DNA of the CDR3 is TGTGCCAGCAGGACCGGAGCCTCTGGGGCCAACGTCCTGACTTTC. It is translated as CASRTGASGANVLTF.

This sequence joins TRBV5-1 and TRBJ2-1, with 7 bases matching TRBD1. CDR1 is SGHRS and CDR2 is YFSETQ in the germline V gene. Trimming took 4 bases from V and 7 from J; bases not matched to a gene: 11. This CDR3 is 15 amino acids long. CDR3 nucleotides: TGCGCCAGCAGCCCGGGACAGACCCTGACAAATGAGCAGTTCTTC. This gives the protein CASSPGQTLTNEQFF.

CDR3 sequence (DNA): TGCGCCACCTCCGCGACTAGCGGTTACAATGAGCAGTTCTTC. As protein: CATSATSGYNEQFF. The chain recombines TRBV10-1 with TRBJ2-1; 9 bases agree with TRBD2. Germline CDR1 is WNHNN and CDR2 is SYGVQD (reference sequence). V shed 10 bases and J 4 bases; nucleotides not matched to a gene: 8. This CDR3 comprises 14 residues.

The CDR3 DNA reads as TGCGCCAGCAGCCAGGGAGCGGGTTACGAGCAGTACTTC. Its translation: CASSQGAGYEQYF. The chain employs TRBV4-1 and TRBJ2-7, with D possibly matching TRBD2 (6 bases). Germline loops: CDR1 MGHRA, CDR2 YSYEKL. This CDR3 is 13 amino acids long. V was cut by 3 bases and J by 4 bases, with 10 bases left in between.